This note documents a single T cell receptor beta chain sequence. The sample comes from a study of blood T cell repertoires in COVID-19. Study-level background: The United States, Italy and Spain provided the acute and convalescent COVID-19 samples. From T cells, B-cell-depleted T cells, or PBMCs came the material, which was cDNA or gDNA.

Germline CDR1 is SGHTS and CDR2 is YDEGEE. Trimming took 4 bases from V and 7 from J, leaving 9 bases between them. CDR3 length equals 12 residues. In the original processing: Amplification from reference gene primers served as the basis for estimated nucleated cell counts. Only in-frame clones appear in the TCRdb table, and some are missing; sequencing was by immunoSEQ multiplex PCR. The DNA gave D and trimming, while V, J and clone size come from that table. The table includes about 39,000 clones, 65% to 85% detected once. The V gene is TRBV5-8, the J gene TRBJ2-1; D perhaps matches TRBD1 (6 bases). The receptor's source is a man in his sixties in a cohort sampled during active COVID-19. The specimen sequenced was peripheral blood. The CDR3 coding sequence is TGTGCCAGCAGCCCGGACAGTAATGAGCAGTTCTTC. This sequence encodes CASSPDSNEQFF.